Sequencing of this TCR beta chain was carried out in a study of T-cell memory formation after mild COVID-19. The CDR3 runs to 14 residues. Trimming removed 1 base at V and 5 bases at J, with 12 bases between. The germline V gene has CDR1 SGHRS and CDR2 YFSETQ. This clonotype was recorded many times. As yet, its antigen is unknown. The study, taken as a whole, reports: A subset of responding clones appeared in pre-infection memory, suggesting cross-reactive memory joined.

TCRdb re-called the 5' RACE reads through MiXCR, storing one row per CDR3 protein. The repertoire holds around 190,000 distinct CDR3 sequences, with about 18% as singletons. This receptor was obtained from a man aged 18 to 35 who had mild COVID-19 (a few samples of this study predate the infection). Cell type and time point are not known. This chain connects TRBV5-1 to TRBJ2-5; TRBD2 might be the D (6 bases). The sample was PBMCs or a T cell subset sorted from them (not recorded which). The CDR3 bases are TGCGCCAGCAGCTTGATCGGAGGGATGGAGACCCAGTACTTC. It is translated as CASSLIGGMETQYF.